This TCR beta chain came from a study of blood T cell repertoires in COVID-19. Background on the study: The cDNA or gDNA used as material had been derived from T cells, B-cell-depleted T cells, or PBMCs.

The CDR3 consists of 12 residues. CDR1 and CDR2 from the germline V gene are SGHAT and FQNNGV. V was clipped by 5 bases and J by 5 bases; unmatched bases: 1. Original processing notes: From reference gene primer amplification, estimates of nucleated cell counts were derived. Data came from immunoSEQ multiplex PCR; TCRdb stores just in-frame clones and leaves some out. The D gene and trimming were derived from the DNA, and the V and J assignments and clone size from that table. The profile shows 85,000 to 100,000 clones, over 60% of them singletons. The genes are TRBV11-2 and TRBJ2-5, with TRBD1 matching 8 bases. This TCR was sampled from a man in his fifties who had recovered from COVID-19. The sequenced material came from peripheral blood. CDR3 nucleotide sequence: TGTGCCAGCAGCAACAGGGGGGAGACCCAGTACTTC. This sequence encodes CASSNRGETQYF. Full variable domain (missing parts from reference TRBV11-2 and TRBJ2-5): EAGVAQSPRYKIIEKRQSVAFWCNPISGHATLYWYQQILGQGPKLLIQFQNNGVVDDSQLPKDRFSAERLKGVDSTLKIQPAKLEDSAVYLCASSNRGETQYFGPGTRLLVL.